One and the same sample provided the 17 T cell receptor beta chains below, sequenced in a study of metastatic and nonmetastatic thyroid tumors. Treatment of any kind had been given to no patient before thyroid surgery. Through MiXCR, TCRdb re-clonotyped the PCR reads. The table has some 54,000 clones, about a sixth seen once. Sequencing was done on a sample of blood. Every receptor here comes from a female donor with papillary thyroid cancer or a benign thyroid nodule (not recorded which). Some clones in this sample may be carry-over from other donors' samples.

J is TRBJ2-7 and V is TRBV6-1, with D maybe TRBD2 (5 bases). V was clipped by 5 bases and J by 9 bases, with 14 bases between them. CDR1 is MNHNS and CDR2 is SASEGT in the germline V gene. CDR3 length: 12 residues. The CDR3 nucleotides are TGTGCCAGCAGTCCACGGGGATACCGGCAGTACTTC. Its protein is CASSPRGYRQYF.

This clone has at least ten counts. V usage is TRBV6-4 and J usage is TRBJ2-1; 12 positions match TRBD2. The ends lost 4 bases at V and 8 bases at J; junction bases unmatched: 6. The germline gives CDR1 MRHNA, CDR2 SNTAGT. This CDR3 comprises 15 residues. CDR3 sequence: CASSALAGGQDEQFF. CDR3 nucleotide sequence: TGTGCCAGCAGTGCCCTAGCGGGAGGGCAAGATGAGCAGTTCTTC.

A word on this clone: A read error may explain this, as a much larger clone is one base away. The chain is built from TRBV29-1 and TRBJ1-1; D gene uncertain. This CDR3 has 12 amino acids. Per germline, CDR1 SQVTM and CDR2 ANQGSEA. V was clipped by 2 bases and J by 6 bases, with 10 bases between them. CDR3 bases: TGCAGCGTTGAATATACGTCCCCTGAAGCTTTCTTT. This gives the protein CSVEYTSPEAFF. Together with reference TRBV29-1 and TRBJ1-1, the CDR3 gives the full variable domain: SAVISQKPSRDICQRGTSLTIQCQVDSQVTMMFWYRQQPGQSLTLIATANQGSEATYESGFVIDKFPISRPNLTFSTLTVSNMSPEDSSIYLCSVEYTSPEAFFGQGTRLTVV.

This clone came up many times. The chain uses TRBV20-1 and TRBJ1-1; the D gene is possibly TRBD1 (6 bases). Per the germline V gene, CDR1 is DFQATT and CDR2 is SNEGSKA (reference sequence). The CDR3 has 14 residues. V was trimmed by 6 bases and J by 2 bases, leaving 16 bases between them. Written as DNA, the CDR3 is TGCAGTGCCAGGGCCGGGGGGCCCAACACTGAAGCTTTCTTT. Encoded protein: CSARAGGPNTEAFF.

V and J are TRBV20-1 and TRBJ2-7, with 7 nucleotides matching TRBD2. The CDR3 spans 12 residues. Germline-derived CDR1 and CDR2 are DFQATT and SNEGSKA (reference sequence). Trimming cost V 7 bases and J 7 bases; bases outside gene matches: 10. In DNA form, the CDR3 reads TGCAGTGTAACTAGCGTGAGGTATGAGCAGTACTTC. Encoded protein: CSVTSVRYEQYF.

This clone is labeled medium-sized (0.01 to 0.1%). CDR3 in amino acids: CASSYYGTGELFF. The CDR3 region has the DNA TGTGCCAGCAGTTACTATGGTACCGGGGAGCTGTTTTTT. The chain combines TRBV6-5 with TRBJ2-2; no firm D call. Germline V CDR1 and CDR2: MNHEY, SVGAGI. The CDR3 has 13 residues. V was shortened by 1 base and J by 5 bases, with 5 bases between the two germline ends.

This clone has a count of ten or more. V usage is TRBV20-1 and J usage is TRBJ2-7; TRBD2 agrees at 9 bases. J was trimmed by 7 bases and V by 3 bases; bases with no gene match: 16. From germline, CDR1 is DFQATT and CDR2 SNEGSKA (reference sequence). This CDR3 comprises 16 residues. CDR3 loop: CSASVLAGAARWEQYF. CDR3 bases: TGCAGTGCTAGCGTATTAGCGGGAGCGGCACGCTGGGAGCAGTACTTC.

This clone appeared many times. The V and J genes are TRBV5-6 and TRBJ2-6; D not certain. Germline V gives CDR1 SGHDT, CDR2 YYEEEE. The CDR3 contains 17 residues. The V and J ends lost 2 bases and 3 bases respectively, with 15 bases between them. The CDR3 DNA reads as TGTGCCAGCAGCTTTCCTGAGGTAGGAGTTGGGGCCAACGTCCTGACTTTC. Encoded protein: CASSFPEVGVGANVLTF.

This clone was seen a handful of times. The chain combines TRBV28 with TRBJ2-2, with unresolved D. Deletions cut 5 bases from V and 0 bases from J, with 16 bases between. The germline gives CDR1 MDHEN, CDR2 SYDVKM. CDR3 length equals 17 residues. The CDR3: CASSLPPWVPNTGELFF. CDR3 DNA sequence: TGTGCCAGCAGTCTCCCCCCCTGGGTACCGAACACCGGGGAGCTGTTTTTT.

This clone has ten or more counts. V is TRBV7-9 and J is TRBJ2-1, with TRBD1 matching 10 bases. This CDR3 is 12 amino acids long. V shed 4 bases, J shed 9 bases, and the junction held 0 bases outside the gene matches. Germline V gene sequence: CDR1 SEHNR, CDR2 FQNEAQ (reference sequence). CDR3 loop: CASSWTGGEQFF. CDR3 in DNA: TGTGCCAGCAGCTGGACAGGGGGTGAGCAGTTCTTC.

This clone was counted many times. The gene calls are TRBV7-3 and TRBJ2-5, with 8 bases that match TRBD2. The CDR3 totals 15 residues. Germline V gene data show CDR1 as SGHTA and CDR2 as FQGTGA. Trimming cost V 2 bases and J 5 bases; bases outside gene matches: 7. The chain's CDR3 is CASSLYSGSTETQYF. CDR3 DNA: TGTGCCAGCAGCTTATACAGCGGGAGCACGGAGACCCAGTACTTC.

This clone occurred a few times. The gene calls are TRBV28 and TRBJ2-3; TRBD2 is a possible D gene (6 bases). The CDR3 contains 17 residues. Germline V gene lookup returns CDR1 MDHEN and CDR2 SYDVKM. Trimming took 5 bases from V and 4 from J, leaving 22 bases between them. CDR3 loop: CASSTDRGRKFADTQYF. In DNA, the CDR3 is TGTGCCAGCAGTACGGATAGAGGGAGGAAGTTCGCAGATACGCAGTATTTT. The whole variable domain, remainder taken from reference TRBV28 and TRBJ2-3, is DVKVTQSSRYLVKRTGEKVFLECVQDMDHENMFWYRQDPGLGLRLIYFSYDVKMKEKGDIPEGYSVSREKKERFSLILESASTNQTSMYLCASSTDRGRKFADTQYFGPGTRLTVL.

A few counts support this clone. Its ends do not fully match the called genes, so a read error is possible. For the CDR3, the DNA is TGTGCCAGCAGTTACTCTCTAGGACAGGGGAATCGGCCCCAGCATTTT. Its protein is CASSYSLGQGNRPQHF. The chain employs TRBV6-6 and TRBJ1-5, with TRBD1 matching over 9 bases. The CDR3 extends over 16 amino acids. The germline V gene encodes CDR1 MNHNY and CDR2 SVGAGI (reference sequence).

This clone has a handful of counts. The V call is TRBV12-3 or TRBV12-4, the J call TRBJ2-5; D is unclear. The CDR3 loop spans 15 amino acids. Deletions cut 2 bases from V and 1 base from J, with 11 bases between. CDR3 residues: CASSLSHAAQETQYF. CDR3 DNA: TGTGCCAGCAGTTTATCACACGCGGCCCAAGAGACCCAGTACTTC.

This clone was seen ten or more times. The CDR3 loop is CASSLGRSTDTQYF. CDR3 nucleotides: TGTGCCAGCAGTTTGGGGAGAAGCACAGATACGCAGTATTTT. The V and J genes are TRBV27 and TRBJ2-3, with D maybe TRBD2 (5 bases). Germline V gene lookup returns CDR1 MNHEY and CDR2 SMNVEV (reference sequence). This CDR3 has 14 residues. V was shortened by 3 bases and J by 0 bases, with 7 bases between the two germline ends.

This clone was seen ten or more times. J is TRBJ2-7 and V is TRBV28, with 7 bases identical to TRBD2. This CDR3 comprises 15 residues. The germline V gene has CDR1 MDHEN and CDR2 SYDVKM. Unmatched junction bases numbered 10, after V lost 6 bases and J lost 2 bases. This chain's CDR3 is CASRLGGTRTYEQYF. CDR3 nucleotides: TGTGCCAGCAGGCTGGGGGGGACCAGGACCTACGAGCAGTACTTC.

There are many counts of this clone. A much more abundant neighbour one base away suggests this may be a read error. V gene TRBV19 combines with J gene TRBJ2-7; D is possibly TRBD1 or TRBD2 (5 bases each). The CDR3 sequence is 14 residues long. Germline V gene data show CDR1 as LNHDA and CDR2 as SQIVND (reference sequence). V lost 5 bases and J lost 5, with 16 bases in between. The CDR3 here is CASSVLSGTDEQYF. The CDR3 DNA follows: TGTGCCAGTAGTGTTTTGTCAGGGACCGACGAGCAGTACTTC. Based on the CDR3 plus reference TRBV19 and TRBJ2-7, the full variable domain is DGGITQSPKYLFRKEGQNVTLSCEQNLNHDAMYWYRQDPGQGLRLIYYSQIVNDFQKGDIAEGYSVSREKKESFPLTVTSAQKNPTAFYLCASSVLSGTDEQYFGPGTRLTVT.